The T cell receptor beta chain described here comes from a study of T-cell reconstitution after alpha-beta-depleted transplantation in children. The study's findings and limits: After transplant, high TCRbeta diversity at day 60 in some patients arose from surviving recipient T cells and thymic progenitors. One year post-transplant, T-cell counts and diversity were largely derived from T cells produced anew. Several hundred expanded graft clones reportedly supplied alpha-beta T cells about two months after transplant.

This sample's TCRbeta library carried unique molecular identifier barcodes. TCRdb analysed the PCR reads with MiXCR anew, one entry per CDR3 protein. The sample includes a few hundred thousand distinct CDR3 sequences, about 7% of them seen just once. A remark on this clonotype: Its antigen is not identified.

Looked up from germline, CDR1 is LNHDA and CDR2 is SQIVND (reference sequence). Trimming removed 6 bases at V and 3 bases at J, with 18 bases between. CDR3 length: 16 amino acids. The J gene is TRBJ1-5, the V gene TRBV19; D might be TRBD1 (5 bases). The source was PBMCs, collected before TCRalphabeta/CD19-depleted stem cell transplant. This sequence was found in a boy aged 2 to 10 with acute lymphoblastic leukemia, due to receive a stem cell transplant. CDR3 sequence reads: CASSSLEGRDNQPQHF. Written as DNA, the CDR3 is TGTGCCAGTAGCTCCCTCGAGGGGAGGGACAATCAGCCCCAGCATTTT.